This T cell receptor beta chain came from a study of cytomegalovirus exposure and HLA in healthy donors. General observations from the study: Clonal expansion was found to be greater in HLA-associated TCR beta chains than in equally common others in a later analysis. Analyzed later, most CMV-associated TCR beta chains appeared HLA-restricted. There were about 160 TCR beta chains listed as cytomegalovirus-associated. Immune exposure was documented only through CMV serostatus.

Note on this clone: Its antigen is undetermined.

CDR1 ENHRY and CDR2 SYGVKD come from the germline V gene. The CDR3 runs 18 residues. J lost 2 bases, V lost 6 bases, and 13 bases had no gene match. It was with 60 Vbeta and 13 Jbeta primers that the PCR ran. Data came from immunoSEQ multiplex PCR; TCRdb stores just in-frame clones and leaves some out. The data show 90,000 to 150,000 clones, around three quarters seen once. Sequenced sample: PBMCs. The receptor comes from a man over 45 in good health and CMV-seropositive. This chain uses TRBV10-3 with TRBJ1-3, with 10 bases identical to TRBD1. Here the CDR3 DNA reads TGTGCCATCAGCCTGGGACAGGGGATCGGTGGTACTGGAAACACCATATATTTT. It encodes CAISLGQGIGGTGNTIYF.